These 10 T cell receptor beta chains share one sample of origin, sequenced in a study of blood T cells in healthy people across ages. A second roughly 7 to 11 cycle PCR used barcoded and J-beta primers. Each CDR3 protein gets one entry after TCRdb re-called the 5' RACE reads with MiXCR. The sample yields 550,000 to 650,000 distinct CDR3 sequences, roughly 30% seen once. Material for sequencing was blood. These receptors were taken from an elderly woman in good health.

CDR3 sequence reads: CANNSHGGFNTEAFF. DNA of the CDR3: TGTGCCAACAATTCCCACGGGGGCTTCAACACTGAAGCTTTCTTT. The J gene is TRBJ1-1, the V gene TRBV6-2 or TRBV6-3, with D maybe TRBD1 (6 bases). The ends were cut back, 10 bases at V and 2 bases at J, with 20 bases in the middle. Germline V gives CDR1 MNHEY, CDR2 SVGEGT. The CDR3 is 15 amino acids.

This clonotype was seen ten or more times. The chain combines TRBV7-3 with TRBJ2-1, with 13 bases lining up with TRBD2. This CDR3 is built from 19 residues. Germline assignment: CDR1 SGHTA and CDR2 FQGTGA. Trimming at V came to 0 bases and at J to 6 bases, leaving 11 bases not matched to a gene. CDR3 sequence reads: CASSLTLPLLAGGPNEQFF. The CDR3 bases are TGTGCCAGCAGCTTAACGCTTCCCCTACTAGCGGGGGGGCCCAATGAGCAGTTCTTC.

A word on this clonotype: Mismatch with germline at one junction end may stem from a read error. The V call is TRBV29-1, the J call TRBJ1-3; no clear D. The CDR3 covers 13 residues. Germline V gene lookup returns CDR1 SQVTM and CDR2 ANQGSEA. CDR3 coding DNA: TGCAGCGTGAGTTCACTCACTGGAAACGCCATATATTTT. This codes for CSVSSLTGNAIYF.

As to this clonotype: A read error is possible here, since a much larger clone lies one base away. The chain links TRBV7-9 to TRBJ2-7; the match to TRBD1 covers 10 bases. Trimming cost V 8 bases and J 7 bases; bases outside gene matches: 8. This CDR3 spans 13 amino acids. The germline V gene encodes CDR1 SEHNR and CDR2 FQNEAQ (reference sequence). CDR3 in DNA: TGTGCCAGCCGGGACAGGGGATACAATGAGCAGTACTTC. As protein: CASRDRGYNEQYF.

This clonotype was counted at least ten times. The chain has TRBV10-3 and TRBJ1-1; D is possibly TRBD1 (6 bases). Germline assignment: CDR1 ENHRY and CDR2 SYGVKD. Trimming pared 6 bases from V and 4 bases from J, leaving 18 bases between. CDR3 length: 15 residues. The CDR3 DNA is TGTGCCATCAGACGAAAAGGGGGAGGGAGCACTGAAGCTTTCTTT. It encodes CAIRRKGGGSTEAFF.

This clonotype was observed many times. The V gene is TRBV27, the J gene TRBJ1-1, with D unclear. V lost 6 bases to trimming and J lost 2 bases, with 16 bases between them. This CDR3 spans 15 amino acids. Germline V CDR1 and CDR2: MNHEY, SMNVEV (reference sequence). CDR3: CASSYLGAANTEAFF. CDR3 bases: TGTGCCAGCAGCTACCTGGGCGCAGCTAACACTGAAGCTTTCTTT.

Of note for this clonotype: The junction differs from germline at one of its ends, possibly a read error. In DNA form, the CDR3 reads TGCAGTGCTCCGAGAGCCAGCGGGGAGTCACCCCCCCACTTT. Its translation is CSAPRASGESPPHF. J is TRBJ1-6 and V is TRBV20-1, with D unresolved. Germline assignment: CDR1 DFQATT and CDR2 SNEGSKA (reference sequence). The CDR3 length is 14 residues.

The chain joins TRBV28 to TRBJ2-5; the D gene is possibly TRBD1 (6 bases). V gave up 5 bases and J gave up 4 bases, with 14 bases separating them. Germline V gene sequence: CDR1 MDHEN, CDR2 SYDVKM. The CDR3 contains 14 residues. CDR3 coding DNA: TGTGCCAGCAGTCCCCAGACAGGTCGAGAGACCCAGTACTTC. Residues: CASSPQTGRETQYF. Looking up the rest from reference TRBV28 and TRBJ2-5 gives the full variable domain: DVKVTQSSRYLVKRTGEKVFLECVQDMDHENMFWYRQDPGLGLRLIYFSYDVKMKEKGDIPEGYSVSREKKERFSLILESASTNQTSMYLCASSPQTGRETQYFGPGTRLLVL.

The chain combines TRBV5-1 with TRBJ2-3, with TRBD1 identical over 7 bases. This CDR3 comprises 13 residues. V gave up 2 bases and J gave up 4 bases; unmatched junction bases: 1. The V gene's germline CDR1 is SGHRS and CDR2 YFSETQ. CDR3 coding DNA: TGCGCCAGCAGCTTCCAGGGGGCAGATACGCAGTATTTT. It translates to CASSFQGADTQYF.

This clonotype was counted once. The V call is TRBV7-3, the J call TRBJ1-6; D not certain. V was cut by 0 bases and J by 8 bases, with 14 bases left in between. Germline V gene data show CDR1 as SGHTA and CDR2 as FQGTGA. The CDR3 has 16 residues. CDR3 protein: CASSLTGRGRHSPLHF. The CDR3 bases are TGTGCCAGCAGCTTAACGGGCCGGGGAAGGCATTCACCCCTCCACTTT.